These 12 T cell receptor beta chains originate from one sample sequenced in a study of shared clonotypes between healthy human individuals. Libraries were prepared by immunoSEQ multiplex PCR; TCRdb keeps only in-frame clonotypes and omits some of them. This repertoire shows some 2.1 million clones, 90% to 95% found once; its top ten account for 0.1% to 0.15%. Sequenced sample: naive CD4+ T cells sorted from blood. Subset in this sample: CD45RA+ positively selected. The receptors were gathered from a man in his late teens or twenties in good health.

The chain carries TRBV7-6 and TRBJ2-3; D possibly matches TRBD1 or TRBD2 (5 bases each). The V end lost 4 bases, the J end lost 5 bases, and 10 bases lay between the germline ends. Germline-derived CDR1 and CDR2 are SGHVS and FNYEAQ. The CDR3 consists of 13 residues. The DNA of the CDR3 is TGTGCCAGCAGCTACTTTGGGGGAGATACGCAGTATTTT. Translating it yields CASSYFGGDTQYF.

The chain couples TRBV19 to TRBJ2-7; 9 bases line up with TRBD2. CDR3 length: 17 amino acids. CDR1 and CDR2 (germline): LNHDA, SQIVND (reference sequence). The V gene end was trimmed by 7 bases and the J gene end by 1 base; junction bases not matched to a gene: 14. DNA of the CDR3: TGTGCCAGTACCAAGACGTATAGCGGGAGACAATCCTACGAGCAGTACTTC. Its translation is CASTKTYSGRQSYEQYF.

This clone was seen only once. This chain links TRBV9 with TRBJ2-3; tentative D call: TRBD1 (5 bases). The ends were cut back, 4 bases at V and 2 bases at J, with 17 bases in the middle. The CDR3 consists of 16 residues. Germline loops: CDR1 SGDLS, CDR2 YYNGEE. The CDR3 DNA reads TGTGCCAGCAGCCCCCGGACAATTTACGTCACAGATACGCAGTATTTT. It yields the protein CASSPRTIYVTDTQYF. The full variable domain, in which reference TRBV9 and TRBJ2-3 provide the parts outside the CDR3, is DSGVTQTPKHLITATGQRVTLRCSPRSGDLSVYWYQQSLDQGLQFLIQYYNGEERAKGNILERFSAQQFPDLHSELNLSSLELGDSALYFCASSPRTIYVTDTQYFGPGTRLTVL.

The genes are TRBV18 and TRBJ2-1; D might be TRBD1 or TRBD2, each matching 5 bases. V was pared by 0 bases and J by 0 bases, with 9 bases between. Germline V gives CDR1 KGHSH, CDR2 LQKENI. The CDR3 is made up of 16 amino acids. As DNA, the CDR3 is TGTGCCAGCTCACCACCGCCAGGGAGCTCCTACAATGAGCAGTTCTTC. Its translation is CASSPPPGSSYNEQFF. Variable domain in full (rest from reference TRBV18 and TRBJ2-1): NAGVMQNPRHLVRRRGQEARLRCSPMKGHSHVYWYRQLPEEGLKFMVYLQKENIIDESGMPKERFSAEFPKEGPSILRIQQVVRGDSAAYFCASSPPPGSSYNEQFFGPGTRLTVL.

For this clone: Additional DNA sequences in this sample encode the identical CDR3. This chain connects TRBV27 to TRBJ1-1; tentatively, D is TRBD1 (6 bases). Germline V gene data show CDR1 as MNHEY and CDR2 as SMNVEV (reference sequence). This CDR3 has 14 amino acids. The ends were cut back, 6 bases at V and 0 bases at J, with 11 bases in the middle. Written as DNA, the CDR3 is TGTGCCAGCAGACTCGGACAGCTGAACACTGAAGCTTTCTTT. Amino acids: CASRLGQLNTEAFF.

The V call is TRBV10-3, the J call TRBJ1-1; D is unclear. V gave up 1 base and J gave up 5 bases, with 2 bases separating them. Germline CDR1 is ENHRY and CDR2 is SYGVKD. CDR3 length: 11 amino acids. The CDR3 bases are TGTGCCATCAGTGAGTATACTGAAGCTTTCTTT. This encodes CAISEYTEAFF.

This chain uses TRBV11-2 with TRBJ2-7; D is possibly TRBD2 (6 bases). Germline CDR1 is SGHAT and CDR2 is FQNNGV. The CDR3 length is 15 residues. The ends were cut back, 7 bases at V and 4 bases at J, with 20 bases in the middle. Written as DNA, the CDR3 is TGTGCCAGCACCACGCAGGGACGGGACTTTTACGAGCAGTACTTC. Translating gives CASTTQGRDFYEQYF.

The V gene is TRBV6-1, the J gene TRBJ1-5; TRBD1 is a possible D gene (5 bases). The germline V and J ends were trimmed by 2 bases and 5 bases, with 10 bases remaining between them. This CDR3 is built from 14 residues. Germline loops: CDR1 MNHNS, CDR2 SASEGT. DNA of the CDR3: TGTGCCAGCAGTGAACTGGGGCTCTATCAGCCCCAGCATTTT. It codes for CASSELGLYQPQHF.

The V call is TRBV11-3, the J call TRBJ2-1, with 8 bases aligning to TRBD2. J was trimmed by 8 bases and V by 1 base; bases with no gene match: 7. Germline V gene lookup returns CDR1 SGHNT and CDR2 YENEEA. The CDR3 is made up of 15 amino acids. Here the CDR3 reads CASSLGVGGADEQFF. CDR3 sequence (DNA): TGTGCCAGCAGCTTAGGCGTCGGGGGGGCCGATGAGCAGTTCTTC.

The genes are TRBV27 and TRBJ1-2, with a possible D match to TRBD1 (6 bases). Looked up from germline, CDR1 is MNHEY and CDR2 is SMNVEV (reference sequence). The germline V and J ends were trimmed by 6 bases and 4 bases, with 21 bases remaining between them. The CDR3 contains 16 residues. The CDR3: CASRPQSGTGSYGYTF. The CDR3 nucleotides read TGTGCCAGCAGACCACAATCGGGCACAGGGTCCTATGGCTACACCTTC.

Regarding this clone: Additional DNA sequences in this sample encode the identical CDR3. The chain joins TRBV7-2 to TRBJ2-7, with a tentative D call TRBD1 (5 bases). Looked up from germline, CDR1 is SGHTA and CDR2 is FQGNSA. Trimming cost V 3 bases and J 1 base, with 7 bases left between them. The CDR3 has 13 residues. The CDR3 DNA sequence: TGTGCCAGCAGCTTGGGGCGGTCCTACGAGCAGTACTTC. It specifies CASSLGRSYEQYF.

V gene TRBV10-3 combines with J gene TRBJ2-1; D not certain. This CDR3 has 11 residues. V was trimmed by 0 bases and J by 13 bases, leaving 7 bases between them. Per the germline V gene, CDR1 is ENHRY and CDR2 is SYGVKD. The CDR3 bases are TGTGCCATCAGTGAGTCCTGGGATCAGTTCTTC. The encoded protein is CAISESWDQFF.